The sequence of this TCR beta chain was determined in a study of blood T cell repertoires in COVID-19. Study in general: The cDNA or gDNA used as material had been derived from T cells, B-cell-depleted T cells, or PBMCs.

Trimming removed 5 bases from V and 5 bases from J; junction bases left unmatched: 6. Germline CDR1 SEHNR, CDR2 FQNEAQ (reference sequence). The CDR3 runs 14 residues. Recovered status in Cohort 3 required two negative PCRs, clearance, or symptom resolution. The method was immunoSEQ multiplex PCR; TCRdb's version includes in-frame clones alone and lacks a portion of them. The sample lists 180,000 or so clones; roughly four fifths were seen once. The origin of this receptor is a man between 50 and 59 years old who had recovered from COVID-19. The sample was PBMCs or T cells enriched from blood (not recorded which). The chain combines TRBV7-9 with TRBJ2-3; TRBD2 aligns across 8 bases. CDR3: CASSQAGAGDTQYF. CDR3 in DNA: TGTGCCAGCAGCCAAGCGGGAGCTGGAGATACGCAGTATTTT. The full variable domain, rest sourced from reference TRBV7-9 and TRBJ2-3, is DTGVSQNPRHKITKRGQNVTFRCDPISEHNRLYWYRQTLGQGPEFLTYFQNEAQLEKSRLLSDRFSAERPKGSFSTLEIQRTEQGDSAMYLCASSQAGAGDTQYFGPGTRLTVL.